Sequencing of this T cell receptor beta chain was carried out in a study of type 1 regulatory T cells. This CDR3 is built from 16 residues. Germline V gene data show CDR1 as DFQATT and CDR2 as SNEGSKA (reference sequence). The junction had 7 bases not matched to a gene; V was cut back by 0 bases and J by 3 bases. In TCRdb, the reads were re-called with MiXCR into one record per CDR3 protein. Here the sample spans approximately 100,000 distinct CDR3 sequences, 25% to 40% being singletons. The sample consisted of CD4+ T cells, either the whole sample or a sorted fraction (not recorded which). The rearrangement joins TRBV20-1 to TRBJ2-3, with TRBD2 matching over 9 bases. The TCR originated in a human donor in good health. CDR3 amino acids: CSARDGLAGVTDTQYF. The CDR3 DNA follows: TGCAGTGCTAGAGATGGTTTAGCGGGAGTGACAGATACGCAGTATTTT.